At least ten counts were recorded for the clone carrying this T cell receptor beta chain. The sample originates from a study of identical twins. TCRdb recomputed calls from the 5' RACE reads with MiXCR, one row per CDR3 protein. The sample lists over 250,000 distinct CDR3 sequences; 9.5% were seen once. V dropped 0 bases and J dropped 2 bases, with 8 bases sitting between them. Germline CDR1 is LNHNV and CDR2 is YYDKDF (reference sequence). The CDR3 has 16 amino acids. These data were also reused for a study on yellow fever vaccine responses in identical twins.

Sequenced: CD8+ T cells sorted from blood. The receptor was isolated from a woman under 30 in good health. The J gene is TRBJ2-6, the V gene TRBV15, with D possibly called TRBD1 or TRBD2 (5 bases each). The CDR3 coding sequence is TGTGCCACCAGCAGAGATCGAGGGGCTGGGGCCAACGTCCTGACTTTC. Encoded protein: CATSRDRGAGANVLTF.